A selection of T cell receptor beta chains follows, all from one sample in a study of blood T cell repertoires in COVID-19. Some clones are missing from TCRdb's copy, which holds only in-frame ones; the method was immunoSEQ multiplex PCR. The table has 650,000 to 800,000 clones, about 90% seen once. Sequenced sample: peripheral blood. Source of these receptors: a woman aged 18-35 years with acute or convalescent COVID-19. Each CDR3 is given without its conserved first and last residue.

V: TRBV30
J: TRBJ1-2
CDR3: AWSVLAPTRVYGYT

V: TRBV3-1/TRBV3-2
J: TRBJ1-2
CDR3: ASSQDLVFGYT

V: TRBV19
J: TRBJ1-5
CDR3: ASSRSGPGGQPQH

V: TRBV30
J: TRBJ1-3
CDR3: AWSVGGTSNTIY

V: TRBV18
J: TRBJ2-7
CDR3: ASSPGTGGVYEQY

V: TRBV28
J: TRBJ2-7
CDR3: ATSTRLLQGYQQY

V: TRBV9
J: TRBJ1-3
CDR3: ASSARESNTIY

V: TRBV15
J: TRBJ2-7
CDR3: ATSRGQAIPEQY

V: TRBV11-3
J: TRBJ2-2
CDR3: ASSLGDGELF

V: TRBV24-1
J: TRBJ1-1
CDR3: ATSGDRSGTEAF

V: TRBV5-1
J: TRBJ1-6
CDR3: ASSAGQGFGNSPLH

V: TRBV3-1/TRBV3-2
J: TRBJ1-2
CDR3: ASSQALLTGRYGYT

V: TRBV2
J: TRBJ2-5
CDR3: ASSVKRGWQETQY

V: TRBV14
J: TRBJ2-1
CDR3: ASSQEGPTLYNEQF

V: TRBV7-8
J: TRBJ1-5
CDR3: ASSLQGGPQPQH

V: TRBV19
J: TRBJ2-7
CDR3: ASSIDSGIVYEQY

V: TRBV24-1
J: TRBJ1-1
CDR3: ATSDPKDRGEAF

V: TRBV10-3
J: TRBJ1-4
CDR3: AIRSEGLNEKLF

V: TRBV3-1/TRBV3-2
J: TRBJ2-6
CDR3: ASSRSGFDGANVLT

V: TRBV5-1
J: TRBJ2-7
CDR3: ASSLALGLANYEQY

V: TRBV29-1
J: TRBJ1-5
CDR3: SVEGQGGQPQH

V: TRBV4-1
J: TRBJ1-6
CDR3: ASSYETAQASPLH

V: TRBV20-1
J: TRBJ1-6
CDR3: SASPPGDSPLH

V: TRBV7-2
J: TRBJ2-7
CDR3: ASSPQAGGKDEQY

V: TRBV6-1
J: TRBJ1-5
CDR3: ASSESRGYQPQH

V: TRBV19
J: TRBJ1-2
CDR3: ASSMKDRGYGYT

V: TRBV29-1
J: TRBJ1-4
CDR3: SVEDRGPEKLF

V: TRBV6-5
J: TRBJ2-3
CDR3: ASSYEVRTRTDTQY

V: TRBV6-2/TRBV6-3
J: TRBJ1-2
CDR3: ASSYSGDYT

V: TRBV4-2
J: TRBJ2-5
CDR3: ASSSGTSGETQY

V: TRBV7-2
J: TRBJ2-7
CDR3: ASSDLDGGRYEQY

V: TRBV3-1/TRBV3-2
J: TRBJ1-3
CDR3: ASSQDRSSSGNTIY

V: TRBV9
J: TRBJ1-4
CDR3: ASSVDRGGNEKLF

V: TRBV6-5
J: TRBJ2-2
CDR3: ASPRDKNTGELF

V: TRBV12-3/TRBV12-4
J: TRBJ1-1
CDR3: ASSFRGTTEAF

V: TRBV4-3
J: TRBJ1-3
CDR3: ASSQAVASGNTIY

V: TRBV7-6
J: TRBJ2-7
CDR3: ASSLWPSYEQY

V: TRBV5-4
J: TRBJ2-7
CDR3: ASSLGQGEQY

V: TRBV21-1
J: TRBJ1-2
CDR3: ASSLRASLNYGYT

V: TRBV30
J: TRBJ2-3
CDR3: AWSIAGGGSDTQY

V: TRBV11-2
J: TRBJ2-2
CDR3: ASSQRAVTAGELF

V: TRBV30
J: TRBJ2-1
CDR3: AWSVPSGGNNEQF

V: TRBV19
J: TRBJ1-2
CDR3: ASSITGSNYGYT

V: TRBV3-1/TRBV3-2
J: TRBJ2-3
CDR3: ASSQLMRGPRSRTDTQY

V: TRBV6-5
J: TRBJ2-3
CDR3: ASSFGGFTDTQY

V: TRBV5-4
J: TRBJ2-7
CDR3: ASSPVAGGPSEQY

V: TRBV2
J: TRBJ2-7
CDR3: ASRRSEQY

V: TRBV11-2
J: TRBJ1-2
CDR3: ASSLGFLDSYGYT

V: TRBV4-3
J: TRBJ1-3
CDR3: ASSQEAGVSASGNTIY

V: TRBV6-5
J: TRBJ2-6
CDR3: ASSYSLSSGANVLT